This TCR beta chain originates from a study of cytomegalovirus exposure and HLA in healthy donors (dated by TCRdb to 2015 to 2018). Background on the whole study: An earlier analysis of 587 of the donors reported approximately 260 Gb of sequence data and around 100 million unique TCR beta sequences obtained from some 200 million T cells. About 300 gigabases of sequencing data and some 85 million unique TCR sequences were included in an early release covering roughly 700 HLA-typed donors. Among the 398 genotyped donors, around 81% belonged to the genetic ancestry cluster associated with self-reported Caucasian donors. The study was designed to test whether signatures of past pathogen exposure could be identified by cataloging public T cell receptors. The T cell repertoires of several hundred subjects were profiled by immunosequencing and related to cytomegalovirus serostatus. Besides the first cohort of approximately 670 subjects, a separate validation cohort made up of over 100 different subjects was used. The study combined high-throughput TCR immunosequencing, statistical association of individual TCRs with disease status, and machine learning to predict cytomegalovirus infection status. To study patterns of TCR occurrence, a later analysis re-analyzed previously published TCR beta repertoires from around 660 donors and added high-resolution HLA genotyping. Rather than using new phenotypic data, the later analysis identified candidate immune exposures from TCR beta sequences and from how often those sequences occurred across donors. An earlier analysis of approximately 500 of the donors applied high-throughput TCR beta sequencing to assess whether each TCR beta V gene segment acted as functional or pseudogenic. Donor age, sex, ethnicity and CMV serostatus were compiled together with the repertoire data. Genome-wide SNP genotypes for about three fifths of the roughly 670 donors were used in a later genetic analysis, which treated that subset as a discovery cohort. All discovery cohort repertoires had been generated using a single sequencing platform. HLA typing covered class I and class II loci at four-digit resolution. Typing coverage varied by locus: about 620-640 donors for A, B, C, DRB1 and DQB1; roughly 560 for DQA1; over 600 for DPA1; 450 to 480 for DPB1. Roughly 5 DR-DQ haplotypes were treated as single units for association and clustering because of strong linkage in the cohort. On average, around 230,000 unique TCR beta nucleotide sequences were sequenced per donor among several hundred genotyped donors of the cohort, with around 19% of those sequences being non-productive. What the work shows at the level of the full study, not this receptor alone: The authors suggested that the approach could potentially be extended to other disease states and immunological phenotypes. The study gave a list of about 150 TCR beta chains associated with cytomegalovirus. According to a later analysis, parvovirus B19, influenza, CMV and Epstein-Barr virus appeared linked to several top co-occurrence clusters. The cohort was sequenced for TCR beta chains only, and without alpha or paired-chain data the features that could be detected were limited. In a later analysis, the rate of TCR association differed among HLA loci, with DRB1 alleles having the most associated TCRs and HLA-C alleles having the fewest. In a later analysis, HLA-associated TCR beta chains were found to be more clonally expanded and to have lower generation probabilities than equally common non-associated chains. Most CMV-associated TCR beta chains appeared to be HLA-restricted in a later analysis, and the HLA associations seemed to be driven largely by CMV exposure. When HLA alleles, especially DR and DQ, strongly co-occurred, TCR associations were difficult to assign to individual alleles. The only immune exposure information available for the cohort was CMV serostatus. A few of the identified cytomegalovirus-associated TCR beta chains were confirmed in vitro to be specific for cytomegalovirus antigens. V-gene and J-gene trimming of TCR beta chains was associated with a missense DCLRE1C variant in a later genetic analysis, and the association was replicated in an independent cohort. Broadly in line with IMGT annotations, most TCR beta V segments showed up in productive rearrangements about 87% or about 30% of the time in an earlier analysis of roughly 590 of the donors. The earlier analysis of nearly 600 of the donors excluded around 17 rarely observed V segments, including chromosome 9 orphons, because counts were too low. Linkage disequilibrium might explain the correlated functional status among segregating V segments, but an unknown experimental factor could not be excluded. The presence/absence analyses assumed that sequencing depth was roughly uniform across donors, and that assumption may not be true. According to a later genetic analysis, donors in an Asian-associated ancestry cluster had fewer N-insertions in productive TCRs than the roughly 700-donor mean. At a false discovery rate of 0.05, a later analysis linked 15,000 to 20,000 TCR beta sequences to specific HLA alleles. The classifier was reported to diagnose cytomegalovirus status with high specificity and sensitivity in both the original cohort and the validation cohort. HLA typing was unavailable for some donors at each locus, so association tests used only the typed subset. A further reported finding was that TCR beta sequences accurately predicted the HLA-A and HLA-B alleles for most subjects in the first cohort. Most TCR sequences were seen in very few donors, while some public TCRs were found in many individuals. A cluster of highly shared sequence variants was judged likely to represent a technical artifact of the sequencing pipeline.

Turning to this clone: Its antigen is still unknown. Per-base qualities were not stored, and no clone one base away is much larger.

Library preparation used the immunoSEQ multiplex PCR assay. A mixture of 60 forward primers for TCR Vbeta segments and 13 reverse primers for TCR Jbeta segments was used in the multiplex PCR. The CDR3 region of rearranged TCR beta genes was amplified from genomic DNA with a multiplex PCR assay. Amplified TCR beta libraries were sequenced as 87-base-pair reads on the Illumina HiSeq System. From the authors' description of their analysis: Across the roughly 640 repertoires, a later analysis counted some 81 million unique TCR beta chains, some 11 million of which were shared by at least two donors. Raw reads were error-corrected and collapsed into unique sequences by a nearest-neighbor algorithm in which closely related sequences were merged to remove PCR and sequencing errors. To assign V, D and J gene segments, CDR3 sequences were aligned to IMGT reference sequences. Each retained sequence needed at least a six-nucleotide match to both a V gene segment and a J gene segment. A rearrangement was called productive if the CDR3 had no stop codons and remained in frame with V and J, and every other rearrangement was called non-productive. CDR3 was defined by IMGT convention, running from the second conserved V-encoded cysteine to the conserved J-encoded phenylalanine. The earlier analysis of about 610 of the donors excluded sequences that lacked an unambiguous match to a single V gene segment. An earlier analysis of a few hundred of the donors classified V segments as functional when productive rearrangements were above 56.7% and as segregating when the standard deviation between donors was above 5%. A statistical classification framework was built for diagnosing cytomegalovirus status from the catalog of TCR beta chain sequences. A later analysis assigned V and J genes by comparing TCR nucleotide sequences with IMGT/GENE-DB human TR gene sequences. Using the TCRdist pipeline, a later analysis assigned CDR3 sequences along with most-parsimonious VDJ recombination scenarios. In a later analysis, every TCR beta chain was defined by the combination of its CDR3 amino acid sequence and its V-gene family, and reads without a unique V-gene family were dropped. To address suspected cross-contamination and a sequencing artifact, a later analysis removed approximately 600 highly shared, low-generation-probability nucleotide sequences. A later analysis calculated a clonal expansion index for each public chain from normalized within-repertoire ranks of inferred template counts. In a later analysis, generation probabilities were computed with a VDJ recombination model fitted to out-of-frame rearrangements, and the resulting probabilities were checked against IGoR. In a later analysis, hypergeometric tests were used to score TCR-TCR, TCR-HLA and TCR-CMV co-occurrence, with a repertoire-size bias correction applied to TCR pairs. To estimate false discovery rates, a later analysis permuted the HLA or CMV assignments 20 times. A later analysis grouped co-occurring TCRs with DBSCAN, adding TCRdist sequence similarity when clustering within HLA-allele-positive subsets. Co-occurrence clustering excluded repertoires with fewer than 30,000 or more than 120,000 public chains, plus five with anomalous nucleotide sharing. TCRdb provides this immuneACCESS table in a form limited to in-frame rearrangements. Some clones are lacking; in checked studies, under half of them reflect an unresolved V gene, and why the rest are absent is not known. The V and J calls and the clone size are those of that table, but D and trimming were determined from the DNA. A total of about 230,000 clones appear in this sample, 80% to 90% of them only once. The ten largest make up 0.24% of the sample.

In total, roughly 670 healthy bone marrow donors made up the cohort. Cohort members were all nominally healthy when sampled, although unrecorded immune exposures were likely present. The donor was CMV seronegative and belonged to the group of 320 or so seronegative cohort members. Each donor provided a peripheral blood sample, and peripheral blood mononuclear cells were used for TCR beta sequencing. The Qiagen DNeasy Blood Extraction Kit was used to extract genomic DNA from the blood cell samples. The sample comprised PBMCs. The receptor's source is a girl between 2 and 10 years old in good health and CMV-seronegative.

The encoded CDR3 is CASSLLRGNYGYTF. The sequence in DNA is TGCGCCAGCAGCTTGTTAAGGGGAAACTATGGCTACACCTTC. Recombination connected TRBV5-1 to TRBJ1-2; the D gene is perhaps TRBD1, from 5 matching bases. Taken from the germline V gene, the CDR1 and CDR2 loops are SGHRS and YFSETQ. V was cut back by 1 base and J by 2 bases, leaving a gap of 9 bases between them. Inclusive of the bounding cysteine and phenylalanine, the CDR3 is 14 residues long. The only DNA kept is the CDR3, 42 bases in frame from the first base. Reference TRBV5-1 and TRBJ1-2 proteins supply the regions before and after the CDR3; the full variable domain is: KAGVTQTPRYLIKTRGQQVTLSCSPISGHRSVSWYQQTPGQGLQFLFEYFSETQRNKGNFPGRFSGRQFSNSRSEMNVSTLELGDSALYLCASSLLRGNYGYTFGSGTRLTVV.